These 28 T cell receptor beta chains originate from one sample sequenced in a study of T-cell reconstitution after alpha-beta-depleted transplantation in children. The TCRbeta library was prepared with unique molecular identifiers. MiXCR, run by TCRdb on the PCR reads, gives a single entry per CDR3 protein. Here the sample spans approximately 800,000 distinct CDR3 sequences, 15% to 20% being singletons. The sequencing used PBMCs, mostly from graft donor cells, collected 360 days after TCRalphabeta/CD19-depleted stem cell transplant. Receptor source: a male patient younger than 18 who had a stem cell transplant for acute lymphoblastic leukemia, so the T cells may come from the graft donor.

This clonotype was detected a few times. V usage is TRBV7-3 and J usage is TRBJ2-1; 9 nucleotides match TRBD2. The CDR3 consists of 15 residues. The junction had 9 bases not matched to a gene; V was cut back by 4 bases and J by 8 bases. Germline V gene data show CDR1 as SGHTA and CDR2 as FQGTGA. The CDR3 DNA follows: TGTGCCAGCAGCTCACCGGGACTAGCTCGGTATGAGCAGTTCTTC. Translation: CASSSPGLARYEQFF.

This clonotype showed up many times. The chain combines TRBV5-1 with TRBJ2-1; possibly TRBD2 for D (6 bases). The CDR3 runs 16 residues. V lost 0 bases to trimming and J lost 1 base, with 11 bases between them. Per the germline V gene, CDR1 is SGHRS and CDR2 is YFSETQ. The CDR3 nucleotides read TGCGCCAGCAGCTTGGGCCTAGCGCTATCCTACAATGAGCAGTTCTTC. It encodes CASSLGLALSYNEQFF.

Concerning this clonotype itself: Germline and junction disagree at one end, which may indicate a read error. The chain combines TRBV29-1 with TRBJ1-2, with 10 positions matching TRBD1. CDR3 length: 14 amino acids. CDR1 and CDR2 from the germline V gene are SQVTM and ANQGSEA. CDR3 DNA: TGCAGCATTGACGGGGACAGGGGACCCTATGGCTACACCTTC. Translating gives CSIDGDRGPYGYTF.

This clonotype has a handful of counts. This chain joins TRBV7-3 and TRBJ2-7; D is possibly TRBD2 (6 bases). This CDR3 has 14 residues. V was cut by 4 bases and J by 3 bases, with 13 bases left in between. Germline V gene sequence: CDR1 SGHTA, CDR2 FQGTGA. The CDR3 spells CASSSEPGLYEQYF. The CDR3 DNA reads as TGTGCCAGCAGCTCTGAACCGGGACTCTACGAGCAGTACTTC.

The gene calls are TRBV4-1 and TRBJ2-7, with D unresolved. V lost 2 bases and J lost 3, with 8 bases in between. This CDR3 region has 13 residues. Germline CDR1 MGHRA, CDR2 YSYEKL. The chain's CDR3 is CASSQTLNYEQYF. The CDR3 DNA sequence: TGCGCCAGCAGCCAAACCCTTAACTACGAGCAGTACTTC.

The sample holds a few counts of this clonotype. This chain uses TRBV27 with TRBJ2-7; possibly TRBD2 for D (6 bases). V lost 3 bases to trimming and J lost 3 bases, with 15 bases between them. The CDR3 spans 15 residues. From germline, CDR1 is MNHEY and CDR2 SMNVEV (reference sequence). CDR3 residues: CASSLERASYYEQYF. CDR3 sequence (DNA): TGTGCCAGCAGTTTGGAGCGGGCGAGCTACTACGAGCAGTACTTC.

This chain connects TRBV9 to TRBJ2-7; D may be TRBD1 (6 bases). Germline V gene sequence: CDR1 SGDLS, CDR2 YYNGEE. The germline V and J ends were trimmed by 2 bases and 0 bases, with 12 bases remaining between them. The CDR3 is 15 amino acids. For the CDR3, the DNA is TGTGCCAGCAGCGTCACCCCAGGGGACTCCTACGAGCAGTACTTC. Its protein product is CASSVTPGDSYEQYF.

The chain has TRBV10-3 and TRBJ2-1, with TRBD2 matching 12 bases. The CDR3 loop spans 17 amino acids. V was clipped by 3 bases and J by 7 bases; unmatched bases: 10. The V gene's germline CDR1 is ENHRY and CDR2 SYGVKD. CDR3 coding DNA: TGTGCCATCAGTGAAAGTATAGGACTAGCGGGACCGAATGAGCAGTTCTTC. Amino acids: CAISESIGLAGPNEQFF.

Written as DNA, the CDR3 is TGTGCCAGCAGCGGACAGGTACGGGATGAAAAACTGTTTTTT. This gives the protein CASSGQVRDEKLFF. The J gene is TRBJ1-4, the V gene TRBV3-1; 7 bases line up with TRBD1. Trimming cost V 5 bases and J 6 bases; bases outside gene matches: 6. The CDR3 is 14 residues long. The germline V gene has CDR1 LGHDT and CDR2 YNNKEL (reference sequence).

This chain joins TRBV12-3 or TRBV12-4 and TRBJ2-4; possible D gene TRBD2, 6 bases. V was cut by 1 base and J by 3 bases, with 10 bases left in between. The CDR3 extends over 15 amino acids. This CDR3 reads CASSLGREIKNIQYF. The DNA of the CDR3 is TGTGCCAGCAGTTTAGGGAGGGAGATCAAAAACATTCAGTACTTC.

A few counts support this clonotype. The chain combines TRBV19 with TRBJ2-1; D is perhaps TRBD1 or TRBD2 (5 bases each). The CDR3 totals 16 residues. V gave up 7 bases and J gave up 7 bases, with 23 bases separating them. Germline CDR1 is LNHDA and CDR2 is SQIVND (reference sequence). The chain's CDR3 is CASNPYRGGSRNEQFF. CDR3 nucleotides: TGTGCCAGTAATCCATACCGTGGGGGATCACGGAATGAGCAGTTCTTC. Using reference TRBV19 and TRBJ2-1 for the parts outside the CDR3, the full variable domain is DGGITQSPKYLFRKEGQNVTLSCEQNLNHDAMYWYRQDPGQGLRLIYYSQIVNDFQKGDIAEGYSVSREKKESFPLTVTSAQKNPTAFYLCASNPYRGGSRNEQFFGPGTRLTVL.

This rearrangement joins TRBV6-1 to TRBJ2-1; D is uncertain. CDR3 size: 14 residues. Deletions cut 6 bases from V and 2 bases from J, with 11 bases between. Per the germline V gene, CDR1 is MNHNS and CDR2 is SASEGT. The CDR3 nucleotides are TGTGCCAGCAGAGTCTACCCAACCTACAATGAGCAGTTCTTC. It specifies CASRVYPTYNEQFF.

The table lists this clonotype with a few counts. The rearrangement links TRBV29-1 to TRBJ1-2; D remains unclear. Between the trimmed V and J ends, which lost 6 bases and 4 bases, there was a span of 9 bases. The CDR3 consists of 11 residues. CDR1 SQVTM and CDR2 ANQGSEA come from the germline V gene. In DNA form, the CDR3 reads TGCAGCGTGGATCCAGGCTATGGCTACACCTTC. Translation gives CSVDPGYGYTF.

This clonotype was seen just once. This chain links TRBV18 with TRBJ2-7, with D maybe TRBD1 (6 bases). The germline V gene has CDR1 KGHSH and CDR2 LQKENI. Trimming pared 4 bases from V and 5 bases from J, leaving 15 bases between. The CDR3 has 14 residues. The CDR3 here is CASSRNRAPDEQYF. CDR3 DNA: TGTGCCAGCTCACGCAACAGGGCCCCGGACGAGCAGTACTTC.

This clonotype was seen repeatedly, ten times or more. CDR3 in DNA: TGCGCCCCGTTTCGGATTTTTATGTACGAGCAGTACTTC. Translation gives CAPFRIFMYEQYF. The chain recombines TRBV20-1 with TRBJ2-7, with D unclear. Germline V lookup: CDR1 DFQATT, CDR2 SNEGSKA (reference sequence). The CDR3 is 13 amino acids.

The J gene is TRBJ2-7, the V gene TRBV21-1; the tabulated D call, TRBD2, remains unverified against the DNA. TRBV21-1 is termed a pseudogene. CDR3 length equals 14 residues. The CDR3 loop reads CASSKEALYYEQYF. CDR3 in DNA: TGTGCCAGCAGCAAAGAAGCCCTATACTACGAGCAGTACTTC.

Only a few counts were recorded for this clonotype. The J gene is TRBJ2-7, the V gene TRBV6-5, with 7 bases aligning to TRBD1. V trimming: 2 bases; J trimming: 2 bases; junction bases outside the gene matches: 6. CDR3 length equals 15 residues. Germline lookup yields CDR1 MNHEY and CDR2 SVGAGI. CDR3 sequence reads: CASSYRGGETYEQYF. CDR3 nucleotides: TGTGCCAGCAGTTACAGAGGGGGCGAAACCTACGAGCAGTACTTC.

CDR3 residues: CASSFIAGGGHNEQFF. Here the CDR3 DNA reads TGTGCCAGCAGCTTCATAGCGGGAGGAGGGCACAATGAGCAGTTCTTC. The V call is TRBV13, the J call TRBJ2-1; 10 positions match TRBD2. Germline CDR1 PRHDT, CDR2 FYEKMQ (reference sequence). V dropped 3 bases and J dropped 5; count of bases not matched to a gene: 7. The CDR3 totals 16 residues.

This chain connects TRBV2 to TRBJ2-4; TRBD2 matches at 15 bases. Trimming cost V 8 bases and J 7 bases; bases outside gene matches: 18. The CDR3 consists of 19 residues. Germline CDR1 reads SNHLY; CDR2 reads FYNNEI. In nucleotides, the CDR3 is TGTGCCAGCTCAGTCTCCGGGACTAGCGGGAGGAGGGGCGTGAACATTCAGTACTTC. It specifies CASSVSGTSGRRGVNIQYF.

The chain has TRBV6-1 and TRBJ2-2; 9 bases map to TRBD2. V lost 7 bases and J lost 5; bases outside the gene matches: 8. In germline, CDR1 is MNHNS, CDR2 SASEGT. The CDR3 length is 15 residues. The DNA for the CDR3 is TGTGCCAGCACGGAGGTAGCGGGAGATACCGGGGAGCTGTTTTTT. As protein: CASTEVAGDTGELFF.

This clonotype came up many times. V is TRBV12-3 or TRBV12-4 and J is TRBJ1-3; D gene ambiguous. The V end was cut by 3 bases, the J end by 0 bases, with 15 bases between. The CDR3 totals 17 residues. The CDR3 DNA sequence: TGTGCCAGCAGTTTTGTGGCCCGCCGAACCTCTGGAAACACCATATATTTT. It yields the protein CASSFVARRTSGNTIYF.

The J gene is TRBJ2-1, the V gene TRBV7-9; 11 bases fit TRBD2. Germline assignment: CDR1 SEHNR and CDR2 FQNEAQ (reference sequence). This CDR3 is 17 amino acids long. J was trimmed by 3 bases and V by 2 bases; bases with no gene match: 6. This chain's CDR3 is CASSLTSGSGYYNEQFF. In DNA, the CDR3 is TGTGCCAGCAGCTTAACTAGCGGGAGTGGCTACTACAATGAGCAGTTCTTC.

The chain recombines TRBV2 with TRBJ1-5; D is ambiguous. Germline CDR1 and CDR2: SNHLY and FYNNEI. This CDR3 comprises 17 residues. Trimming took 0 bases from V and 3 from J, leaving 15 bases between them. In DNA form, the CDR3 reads TGTGCCAGCAGTGAAGCGCTTCAATCTTGGGACAATCAGCCCCAGCATTTT. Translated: CASSEALQSWDNQPQHF.

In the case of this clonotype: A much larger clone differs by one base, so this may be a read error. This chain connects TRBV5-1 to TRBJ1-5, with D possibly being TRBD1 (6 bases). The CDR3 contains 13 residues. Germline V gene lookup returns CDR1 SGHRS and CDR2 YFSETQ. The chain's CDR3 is CVSSLGGREPQHF. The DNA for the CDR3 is TGCGTCAGCAGCTTGGGGGGCAGGGAGCCCCAGCATTTT.

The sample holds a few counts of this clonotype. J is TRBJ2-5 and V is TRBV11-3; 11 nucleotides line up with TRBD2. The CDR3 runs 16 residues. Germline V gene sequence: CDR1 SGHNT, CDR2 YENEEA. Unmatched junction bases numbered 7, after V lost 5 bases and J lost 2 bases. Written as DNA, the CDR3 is TGTGCCAGCAGCACCGGACTAGCGGGTTTTCAAGAGACCCAGTACTTC. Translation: CASSTGLAGFQETQYF.

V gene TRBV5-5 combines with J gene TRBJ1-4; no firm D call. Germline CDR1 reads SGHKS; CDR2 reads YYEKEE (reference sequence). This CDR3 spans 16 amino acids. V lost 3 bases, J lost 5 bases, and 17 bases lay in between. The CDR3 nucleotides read TGTGCCAGCAGCTCCCTTCGGGAGAGGCTAAATGAAAAACTGTTTTTT. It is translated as CASSSLRERLNEKLFF.

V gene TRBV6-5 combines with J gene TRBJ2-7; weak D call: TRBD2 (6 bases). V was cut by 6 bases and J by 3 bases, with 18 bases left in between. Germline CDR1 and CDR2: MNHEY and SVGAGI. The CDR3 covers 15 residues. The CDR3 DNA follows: TGTGCCAGCAGCTTAGACGGACGGGGACTCTACGAGCAGTACTTC. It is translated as CASSLDGRGLYEQYF.

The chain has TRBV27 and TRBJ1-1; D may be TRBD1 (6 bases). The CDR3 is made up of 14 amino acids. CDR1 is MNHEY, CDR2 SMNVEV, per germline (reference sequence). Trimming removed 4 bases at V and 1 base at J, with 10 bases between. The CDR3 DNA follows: TGTGCCAGCAGTTCCCAGACAGGGAACACTGAAGCTTTCTTT. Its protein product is CASSSQTGNTEAFF.